These 7 T cell receptor beta chains came from one sample sequenced in a study of blood T cells in healthy people across ages. Through a sample-barcoded 5' primer and a J-beta primer mix, a second PCR was run for roughly 6 to 11 cycles. TCRdb recomputed calls from the 5' RACE reads with MiXCR, one row per CDR3 protein. The repertoire holds about 650,000 distinct CDR3 sequences, 32% seen once, with just over 15% in the top ten. Sequencing was done on a sample of blood. These receptors originate from a woman aged 80 or older in good health.

With respect to this clonotype: A much more abundant neighbour one base away suggests this may be a read error. The chain recombines TRBV7-2 with TRBJ2-3; D not certain. V was shortened by 6 bases and J by 0 bases, with 13 bases between the two germline ends. Germline lookup yields CDR1 SGHTA and CDR2 FQGNSA. CDR3 size: 15 residues. The CDR3 is CTSRYRGASTDTQYF. The CDR3 bases are TGTACCAGCAGATATCGAGGAGCCAGCACAGATACGCAGTATTTT.

A note on this clonotype: One base away lies a much larger clone, so this may be a sequencing read error. V gene TRBV15 combines with J gene TRBJ2-3; TRBD2 matches 8 bases. J lost 6 bases, V lost 2 bases, and 7 bases had no gene match. Germline loops: CDR1 LNHNV, CDR2 YYDKDF (reference sequence). CDR3 size: 15 residues. Written as DNA, the CDR3 is TGTGCCACCAGCAGATCCGGGGGGGCCTGTGATACGCAGTATTTT. It codes for CATSRSGGACDTQYF. Full variable domain (missing parts from reference TRBV15 and TRBJ2-3): DAMVIQNPRYQVTQFGKPVTLSCSQTLNHNVMYWYQQKSSQAPKLLFHYYDKDFNNEADTPDNFQSRRPNTSFCFLDIRSPGLGDTAMYLCATSRSGGACDTQYFGPGTRLTVL.

This chain connects TRBV28 to TRBJ1-2, with D unresolved. Trimming stripped 10 bases from V and 4 bases from J, with 10 bases between. The CDR3 spans 11 residues. Per the germline V gene, CDR1 is MDHEN and CDR2 is SYDVKM. In DNA form, the CDR3 reads TGTGCCACCGGGGTGGGCTATGGCTACACCTTC. Translating it yields CATGVGYGYTF.

This sequence joins TRBV7-2 and TRBJ1-2, with TRBD1 matching 8 bases. The CDR3 is 14 amino acids. Germline values: CDR1 SGHTA, CDR2 FQGNSA. Unmatched junction bases numbered 11, after V lost 6 bases and J lost 8 bases. The CDR3 spells CASSPTGAGRGYTF. The DNA for the CDR3 is TGTGCCAGCAGTCCGACAGGGGCCGGAAGGGGCTACACCTTC.

The V gene is TRBV7-2, the J gene TRBJ2-1; D may match TRBD1 or TRBD2 (5 bases each). This CDR3 has 15 amino acids. V lost 9 bases and J 6 bases, leaving 21 bases between the germline ends. Per germline, CDR1 SGHTA and CDR2 FQGNSA. This chain's CDR3 is CASRGSGTIVNEQFF. The DNA for the CDR3 is TGTGCCAGTAGAGGTTCCGGGACCATTGTCAATGAGCAGTTCTTC.

This clonotype was observed at least ten times. The rearrangement uses TRBV18 and TRBJ2-7; perhaps TRBD1 as D (6 bases). This CDR3 is 14 amino acids long. Germline V gives CDR1 KGHSH, CDR2 LQKENI. Trimming took off 2 bases at V and 3 bases at J, with 11 bases between the two ends. CDR3 in DNA: TGTGCCAGCTCACCAGGCAGGGGTTACTACGAGCAGTACTTC. Its translation: CASSPGRGYYEQYF. The whole variable domain, filled in from reference TRBV18 and TRBJ2-7, reads NAGVMQNPRHLVRRRGQEARLRCSPMKGHSHVYWYRQLPEEGLKFMVYLQKENIIDESGMPKERFSAEFPKEGPSILRIQQVVRGDSAAYFCASSPGRGYYEQYFGPGTRLTVT.

The sample holds many counts of this clonotype. The J gene is TRBJ2-5, the V gene TRBV10-3, with 14 bases identical to TRBD2. The CDR3 is 19 amino acids. Germline V gene data show CDR1 as ENHRY and CDR2 as SYGVKD. The V gene end was trimmed by 5 bases and the J gene end by 1 base; junction bases not matched to a gene: 12. CDR3 sequence (DNA): TGTGCCATCAGTAGTATCGGGACTAGCGGGGGCCCCCTCCAAGAGACCCAGTACTTC. Protein sequence: CAISSIGTSGGPLQETQYF.